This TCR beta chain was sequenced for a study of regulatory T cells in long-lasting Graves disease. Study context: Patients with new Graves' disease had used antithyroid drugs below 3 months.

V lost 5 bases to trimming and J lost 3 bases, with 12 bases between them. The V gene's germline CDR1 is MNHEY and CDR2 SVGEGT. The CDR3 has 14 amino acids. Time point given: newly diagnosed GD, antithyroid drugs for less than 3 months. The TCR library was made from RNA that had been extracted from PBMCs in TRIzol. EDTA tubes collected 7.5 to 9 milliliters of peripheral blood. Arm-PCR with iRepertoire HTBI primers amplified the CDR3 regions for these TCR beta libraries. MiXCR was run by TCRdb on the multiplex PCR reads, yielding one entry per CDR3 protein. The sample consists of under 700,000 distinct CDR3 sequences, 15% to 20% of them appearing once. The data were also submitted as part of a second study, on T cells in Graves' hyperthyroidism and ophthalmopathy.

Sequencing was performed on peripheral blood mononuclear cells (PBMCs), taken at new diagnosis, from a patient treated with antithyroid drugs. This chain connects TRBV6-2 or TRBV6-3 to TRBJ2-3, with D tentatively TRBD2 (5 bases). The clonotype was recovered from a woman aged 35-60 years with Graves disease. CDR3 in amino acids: CASSDRGSTDTQYF. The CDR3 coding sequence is TGTGCCAGCAGTGACCGTGGGAGTACAGATACGCAGTATTTT.